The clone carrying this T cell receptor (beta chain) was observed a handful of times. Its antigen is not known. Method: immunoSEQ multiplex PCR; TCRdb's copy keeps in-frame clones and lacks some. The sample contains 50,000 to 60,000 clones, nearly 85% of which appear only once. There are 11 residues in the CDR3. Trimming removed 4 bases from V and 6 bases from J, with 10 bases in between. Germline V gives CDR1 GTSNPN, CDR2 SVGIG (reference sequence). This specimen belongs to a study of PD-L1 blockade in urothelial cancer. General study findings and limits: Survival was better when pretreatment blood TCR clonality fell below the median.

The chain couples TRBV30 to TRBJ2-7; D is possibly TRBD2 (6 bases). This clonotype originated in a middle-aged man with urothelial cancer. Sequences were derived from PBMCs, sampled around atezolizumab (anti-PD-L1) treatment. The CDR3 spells CAWKEGVEQYF. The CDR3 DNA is TGTGCCTGGAAGGAGGGAGTCGAGCAGTACTTC.